These 2 T cell receptor beta chains were sequenced from one sample in a study of shared clonotypes between healthy human individuals (dated by TCRdb to between 2020 and 2021). CD8 naive samples were obtained by positive selection for CCR7 among CD45RO-negative cells, yielding a CD45RA+CCR7+ population from which TemRA cells were excluded. The receptor library was made with the immunoSEQ multiplex PCR assay. The immuneACCESS repertoire file appears here via TCRdb, limited to in-frame rearrangements. These files lack a portion of the clones; in checked studies, under half of the deficit traces to unresolved V genes, and the cause of the others is not known. The sample profile shows about 2.2 million clones; 85% to 95% of them were found once. In total, the top ten clones hold about 1.5% of the sample. Material: naive CD8+ T cells from PBMCs. The intended sense of this specimen's cell subset or site label: CD45RA+CCR7+. The origin of the receptors is a man aged 18-30 years in good health. Some clones in this sample may be carry-over from other donors' samples.

The chain uses TRBV2 and TRBJ2-2; D is perhaps TRBD2 (6 bases). Germline CDR1 SNHLY, CDR2 FYNNEI. The CDR3 is made up of 17 amino acids. With 3 bases removed from V and 0 bases from J, the gap between germline ends came to 14 bases. The CDR3 region has the DNA TGTGCCAGCAGTGAGCCTAGCGCGACTGCGAACACCGGGGAGCTGTTTTTT. This encodes CASSEPSATANTGELFF.

The chain couples TRBV4-3 to TRBJ2-1, with D unclear. Germline V gene sequence: CDR1 LGHNA, CDR2 YSLEER. Trimming stripped 0 bases from V and 5 bases from J, with 14 bases between. The CDR3 is 16 residues long. The CDR3 DNA reads as TGCGCCAGCAGCCAAGATAGGCTGGAGTGGGACAATGAGCAGTTCTTC. Translated, it gives CASSQDRLEWDNEQFF.